What follows are 10 T cell receptor beta chains derived from one specimen sequenced in a study of shared clonotypes between healthy human individuals. Data came from immunoSEQ multiplex PCR; TCRdb stores just in-frame clones and leaves some out. The table has some 650,000 clones, approximately 97% seen once. Sequenced: naive CD4+ T cells sorted from blood. Subset: CD45RA+ positively selected. Receptors were obtained from a woman aged 25 to 39 in good health.

The chain carries TRBV7-3 and TRBJ2-2; D call uncertain. V shed 1 base and J shed 6 bases, with 15 bases lying between them. CDR3 length: 16 residues. From germline, CDR1 is SGHTA and CDR2 FQGTGA. The CDR3 loop reads CASSLMAVLTPGELFF. For the CDR3, the DNA is TGTGCCAGCAGCTTAATGGCAGTCTTGACCCCCGGGGAGCTGTTTTTT.

This clone has only one observation. The chain combines TRBV4-1 with TRBJ2-6; D call uncertain. The CDR3 length is 15 residues. Germline V gene lookup returns CDR1 MGHRA and CDR2 YSYEKL. The V end was cut by 1 base, the J end by 0 bases, with 4 bases between. In nucleotides, the CDR3 is TGCGCCAGCAGCCAAGTTTACTCTGGGGCCAACGTCCTGACTTTC. Translated, it gives CASSQVYSGANVLTF.

This rearrangement joins TRBV28 to TRBJ2-5, with D possibly TRBD2 on 5 matching bases. The last part of the DNA fits TRBJ2-7 better; the J call may be wrong. The CDR3 has 15 amino acids. CDR1 is MDHEN and CDR2 is SYDVKM in the germline V gene. CDR3 sequence reads: CASSSAELVSYEQYF. Here the CDR3 DNA reads TGTGCCAGCAGTTCCGCAGAACTAGTCTCCTACGAGCAGTACTTC.

The sample holds one count of this clone. The V and J genes are TRBV5-1 and TRBJ2-1; TRBD2 is a possible D gene (6 bases). The CDR3 length is 13 residues. Trimming cost V 3 bases and J 8 bases, with 12 bases left between them. The germline CDR1 and CDR2 sequences are SGHRS and YFSETQ. CDR3 DNA: TGCGCCAGCAGCTCCCGTCCGGGGGATGAGCAGTTCTTC. Residues: CASSSRPGDEQFF. The full variable domain, in which reference TRBV5-1 and TRBJ2-1 provide the parts outside the CDR3, is KAGVTQTPRYLIKTRGQQVTLSCSPISGHRSVSWYQQTPGQGLQFLFEYFSETQRNKGNFPGRFSGRQFSNSRSEMNVSTLELGDSALYLCASSSRPGDEQFFGPGTRLTVL.

In regard to this clone: This sample includes further DNA sequences coding for the same CDR3. The rearrangement uses TRBV18 and TRBJ2-2; D tentatively reads TRBD1 or TRBD2 (5 bases each). The germline CDR1 and CDR2 sequences are KGHSH and LQKENI. The ends were cut back, 3 bases at V and 0 bases at J, with 11 bases in the middle. The CDR3 is made up of 16 amino acids. CDR3 region: CASSPTGTANTGELFF. The CDR3 DNA sequence: TGTGCCAGCTCACCTACCGGGACGGCGAACACCGGGGAGCTGTTTTTT.

This clone showed up just once. This chain uses TRBV6-1 with TRBJ1-1; D not resolved. CDR1 and CDR2 (germline): MNHNS, SASEGT. Trimming pared 7 bases from V and 5 bases from J, leaving 5 bases between. The CDR3 sequence is 10 residues long. CDR3 in DNA: TGTGCCAGCATTTTTACTGAAGCTTTCTTT. It yields the protein CASIFTEAFF.

This clone has just one count. The V and J genes are TRBV19 and TRBJ2-3; TRBD2 agrees at 9 bases. CDR3 length equals 16 residues. Germline CDR1 reads LNHDA; CDR2 reads SQIVND (reference sequence). Unmatched junction bases numbered 10, after V lost 5 bases and J lost 4 bases. CDR3 in DNA: TGTGCCAGTAGTCCCCGGTATAGCGGGAGACCAGATACGCAGTATTTT. Translation gives CASSPRYSGRPDTQYF.

The V and J genes are TRBV10-3 and TRBJ1-5, with D unclear. In germline, CDR1 is ENHRY, CDR2 SYGVKD. The CDR3 runs 16 residues. V was shortened by 5 bases and J by 2 bases, with 16 bases between the two germline ends. The CDR3 protein is CAISKTNPLGNQPQHF. The DNA of the CDR3 is TGTGCCATCAGTAAGACAAACCCGCTTGGCAATCAGCCCCAGCATTTT.

This sequence joins TRBV15 and TRBJ2-5; 8 nucleotides line up with TRBD1. The CDR3 loop spans 20 amino acids. Germline loops: CDR1 LNHNV, CDR2 YYDKDF (reference sequence). The ends lost 4 bases at V and 3 bases at J; junction bases unmatched: 22. CDR3 region: CATSTPDRGPGSTREETQYF. CDR3 nucleotides: TGTGCCACCAGCACTCCCGACAGGGGCCCCGGGTCCACCAGGGAAGAGACCCAGTACTTC.

The chain has TRBV27 and TRBJ2-7, with D unresolved. This CDR3 has 15 amino acids. CDR1 is MNHEY, CDR2 SMNVEV, per germline (reference sequence). The V end lost 0 bases, the J end lost 3 bases, and 12 bases lay between the germline ends. The CDR3 spells CASSLSARTFYEQYF. The CDR3 region has the DNA TGTGCCAGCAGTTTATCCGCACGGACCTTCTACGAGCAGTACTTC.